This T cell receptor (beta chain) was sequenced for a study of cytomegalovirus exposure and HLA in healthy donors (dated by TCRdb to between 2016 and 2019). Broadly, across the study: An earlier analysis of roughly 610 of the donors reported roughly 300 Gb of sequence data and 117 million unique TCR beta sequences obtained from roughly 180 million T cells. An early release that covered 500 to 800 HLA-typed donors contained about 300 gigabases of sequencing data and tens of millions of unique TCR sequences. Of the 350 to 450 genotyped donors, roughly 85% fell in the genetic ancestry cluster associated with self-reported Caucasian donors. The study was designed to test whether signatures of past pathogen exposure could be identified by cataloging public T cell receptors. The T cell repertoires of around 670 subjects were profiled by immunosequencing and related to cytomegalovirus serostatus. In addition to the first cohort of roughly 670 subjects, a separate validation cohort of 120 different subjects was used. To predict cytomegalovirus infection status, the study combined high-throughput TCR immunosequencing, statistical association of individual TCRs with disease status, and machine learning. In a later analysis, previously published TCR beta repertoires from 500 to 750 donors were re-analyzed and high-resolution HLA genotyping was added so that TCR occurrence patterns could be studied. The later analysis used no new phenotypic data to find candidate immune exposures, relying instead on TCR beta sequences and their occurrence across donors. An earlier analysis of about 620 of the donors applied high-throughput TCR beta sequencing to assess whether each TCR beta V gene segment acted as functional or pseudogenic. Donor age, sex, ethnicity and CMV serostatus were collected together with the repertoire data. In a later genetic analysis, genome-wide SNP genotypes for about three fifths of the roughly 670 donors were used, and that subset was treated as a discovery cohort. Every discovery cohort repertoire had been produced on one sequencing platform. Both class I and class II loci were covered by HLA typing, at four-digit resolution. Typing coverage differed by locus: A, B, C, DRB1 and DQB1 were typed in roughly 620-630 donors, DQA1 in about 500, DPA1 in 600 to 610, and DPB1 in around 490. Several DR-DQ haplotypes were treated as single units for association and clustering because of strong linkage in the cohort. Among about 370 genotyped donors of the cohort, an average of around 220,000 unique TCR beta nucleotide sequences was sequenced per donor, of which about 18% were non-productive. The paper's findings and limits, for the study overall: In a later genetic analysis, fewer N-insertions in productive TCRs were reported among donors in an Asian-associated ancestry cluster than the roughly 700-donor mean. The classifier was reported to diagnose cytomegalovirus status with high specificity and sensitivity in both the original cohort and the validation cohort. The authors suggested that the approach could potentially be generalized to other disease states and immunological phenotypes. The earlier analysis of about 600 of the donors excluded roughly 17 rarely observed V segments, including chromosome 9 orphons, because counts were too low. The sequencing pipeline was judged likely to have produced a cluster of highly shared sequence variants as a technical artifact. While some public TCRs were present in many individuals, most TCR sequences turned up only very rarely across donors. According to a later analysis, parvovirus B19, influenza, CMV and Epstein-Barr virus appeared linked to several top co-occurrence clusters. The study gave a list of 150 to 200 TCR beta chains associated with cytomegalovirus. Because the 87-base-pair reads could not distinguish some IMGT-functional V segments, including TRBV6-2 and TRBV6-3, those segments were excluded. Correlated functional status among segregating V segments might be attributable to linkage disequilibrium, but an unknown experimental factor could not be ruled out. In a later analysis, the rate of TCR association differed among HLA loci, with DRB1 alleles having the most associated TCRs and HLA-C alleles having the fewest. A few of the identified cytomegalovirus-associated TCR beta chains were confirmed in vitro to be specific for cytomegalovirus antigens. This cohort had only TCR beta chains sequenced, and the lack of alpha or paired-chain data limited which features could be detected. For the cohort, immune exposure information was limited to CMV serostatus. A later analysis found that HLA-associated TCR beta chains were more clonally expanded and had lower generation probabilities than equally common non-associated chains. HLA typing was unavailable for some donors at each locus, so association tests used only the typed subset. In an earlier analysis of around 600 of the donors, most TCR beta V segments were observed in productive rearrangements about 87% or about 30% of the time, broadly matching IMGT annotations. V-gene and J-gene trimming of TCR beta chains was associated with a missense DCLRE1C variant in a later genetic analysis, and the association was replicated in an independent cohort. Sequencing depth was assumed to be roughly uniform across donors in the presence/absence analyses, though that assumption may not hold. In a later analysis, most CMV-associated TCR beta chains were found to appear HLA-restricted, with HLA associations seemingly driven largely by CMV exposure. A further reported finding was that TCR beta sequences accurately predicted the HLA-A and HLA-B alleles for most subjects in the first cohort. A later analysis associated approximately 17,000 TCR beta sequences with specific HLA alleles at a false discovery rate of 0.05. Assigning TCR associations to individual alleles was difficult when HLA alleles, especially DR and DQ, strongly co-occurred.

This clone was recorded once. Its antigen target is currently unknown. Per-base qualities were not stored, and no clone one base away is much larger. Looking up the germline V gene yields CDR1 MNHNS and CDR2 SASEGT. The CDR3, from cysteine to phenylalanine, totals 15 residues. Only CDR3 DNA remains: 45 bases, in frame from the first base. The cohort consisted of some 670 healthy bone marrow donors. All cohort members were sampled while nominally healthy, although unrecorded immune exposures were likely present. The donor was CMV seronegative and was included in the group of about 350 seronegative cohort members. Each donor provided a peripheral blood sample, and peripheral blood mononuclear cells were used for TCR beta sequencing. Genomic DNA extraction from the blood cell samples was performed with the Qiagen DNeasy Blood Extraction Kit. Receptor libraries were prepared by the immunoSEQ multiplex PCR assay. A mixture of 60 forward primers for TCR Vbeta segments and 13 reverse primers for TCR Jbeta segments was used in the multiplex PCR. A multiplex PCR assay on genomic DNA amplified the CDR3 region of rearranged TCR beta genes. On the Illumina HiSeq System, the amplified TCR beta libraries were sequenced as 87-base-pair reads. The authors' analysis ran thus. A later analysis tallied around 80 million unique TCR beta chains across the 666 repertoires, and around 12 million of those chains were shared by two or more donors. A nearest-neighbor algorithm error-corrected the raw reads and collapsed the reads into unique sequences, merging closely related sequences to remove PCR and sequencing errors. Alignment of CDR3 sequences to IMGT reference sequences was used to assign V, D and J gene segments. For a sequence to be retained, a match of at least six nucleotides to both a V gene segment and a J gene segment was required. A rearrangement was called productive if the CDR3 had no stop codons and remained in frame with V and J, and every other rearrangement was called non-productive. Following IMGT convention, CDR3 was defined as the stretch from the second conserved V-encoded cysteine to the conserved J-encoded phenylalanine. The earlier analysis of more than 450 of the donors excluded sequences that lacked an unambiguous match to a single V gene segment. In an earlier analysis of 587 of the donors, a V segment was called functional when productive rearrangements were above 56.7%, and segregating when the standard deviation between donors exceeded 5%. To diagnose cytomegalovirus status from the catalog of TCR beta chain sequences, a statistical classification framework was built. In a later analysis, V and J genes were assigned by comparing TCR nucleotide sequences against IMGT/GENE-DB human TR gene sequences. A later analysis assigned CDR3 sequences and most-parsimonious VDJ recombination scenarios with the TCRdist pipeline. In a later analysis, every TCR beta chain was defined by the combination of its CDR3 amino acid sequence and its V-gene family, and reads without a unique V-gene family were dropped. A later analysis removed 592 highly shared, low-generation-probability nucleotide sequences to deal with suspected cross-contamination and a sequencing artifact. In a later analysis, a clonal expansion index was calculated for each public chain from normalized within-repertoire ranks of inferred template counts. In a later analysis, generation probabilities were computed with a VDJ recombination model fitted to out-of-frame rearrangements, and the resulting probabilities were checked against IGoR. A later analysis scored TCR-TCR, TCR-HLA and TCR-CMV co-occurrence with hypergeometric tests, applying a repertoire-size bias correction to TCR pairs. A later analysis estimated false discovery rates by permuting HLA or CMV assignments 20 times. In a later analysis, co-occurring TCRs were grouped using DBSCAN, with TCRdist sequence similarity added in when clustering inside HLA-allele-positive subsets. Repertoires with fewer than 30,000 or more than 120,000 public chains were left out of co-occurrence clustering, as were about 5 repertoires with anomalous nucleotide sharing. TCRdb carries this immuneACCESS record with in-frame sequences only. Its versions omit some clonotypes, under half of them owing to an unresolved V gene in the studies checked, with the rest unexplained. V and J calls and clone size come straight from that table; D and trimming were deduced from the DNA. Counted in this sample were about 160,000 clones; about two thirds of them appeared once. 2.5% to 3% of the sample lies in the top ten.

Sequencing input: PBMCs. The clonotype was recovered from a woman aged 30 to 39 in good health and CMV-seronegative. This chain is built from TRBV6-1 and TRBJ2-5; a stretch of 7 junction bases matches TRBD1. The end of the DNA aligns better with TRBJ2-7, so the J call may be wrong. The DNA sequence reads TGTGCCAGCAGTGGCAGACAGGGCCAAACCTACGAGCAGTACTTC. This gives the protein CASSGRQGQTYEQYF.